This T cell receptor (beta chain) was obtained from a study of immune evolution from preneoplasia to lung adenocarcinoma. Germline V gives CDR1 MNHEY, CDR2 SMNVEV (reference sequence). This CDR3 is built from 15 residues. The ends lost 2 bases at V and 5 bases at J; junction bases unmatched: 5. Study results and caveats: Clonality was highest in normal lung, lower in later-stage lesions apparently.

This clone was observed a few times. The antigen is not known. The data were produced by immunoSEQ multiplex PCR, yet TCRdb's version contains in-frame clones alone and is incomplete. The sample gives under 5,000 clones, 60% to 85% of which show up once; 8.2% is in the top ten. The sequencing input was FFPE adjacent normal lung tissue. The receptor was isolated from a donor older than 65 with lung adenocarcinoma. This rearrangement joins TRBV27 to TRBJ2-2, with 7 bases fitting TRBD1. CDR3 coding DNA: TGTGCCAGCAGTTTAAACAGGGGCCTTACCGGGGAGCTGTTTTTT. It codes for CASSLNRGLTGELFF.